One T cell receptor (beta chain) is described in this entry. This record belongs to a study of blood T cell repertoires in COVID-19. Overall study context: The origin of the acute and convalescent COVID-19 samples was the United States, Italy and Spain.

The data were produced by immunoSEQ multiplex PCR, yet TCRdb's version contains in-frame clones alone and is incomplete. The sample consists of about 69,000 clones, approximately 80% of them appearing once. Enrollment of patients from Seattle took place during active infection, with longitudinal follow-up. Germline CDR1 is SGHKS and CDR2 is YYEKEE (reference sequence). This CDR3 contains 16 residues. The V gene end was trimmed by 6 bases and the J gene end by 4 bases; junction bases not matched to a gene: 10. Sequencing was performed on peripheral blood. The receptor was isolated from a man between 45 and 60 years old with COVID-19, enrolled during active disease. The rearrangement joins TRBV5-5 to TRBJ2-2; 9 bases fit TRBD1. The CDR3 spells CASTPRGQGSTGELFF. The CDR3 DNA reads as TGTGCCAGCACCCCTAGGGGACAGGGAAGCACCGGGGAGCTGTTTTTT.